The following is a T cell receptor (beta chain) sequence with its context. Germline assignment: CDR1 SEHNR and CDR2 FQNEAQ (reference sequence). There are 15 residues in the CDR3. V gave up 3 bases and J gave up 4 bases; unmatched junction bases: 6. These data come from a study of cytomegalovirus exposure and HLA in healthy donors. The data were produced by immunoSEQ multiplex PCR, yet TCRdb's version contains in-frame clones alone and is incomplete. This table holds about 160,000 clones, approximately 87% found once. J is TRBJ2-5 and V is TRBV7-9; 9 nucleotides agree with TRBD1. The source of this sequence is a woman aged 25 to 39 in good health and CMV-seronegative. The sequencing sample was made of PBMCs. CDR3 in DNA: TGTGCCAGCAGCTTGCGGGACAGGGTGGGAGAGACCCAGTACTTC. Translated, it gives CASSLRDRVGETQYF.